Below, 13 T cell receptor beta chains from the same sample are listed, as sequenced in a study of blood T cell repertoires in COVID-19. Produced via immunoSEQ multiplex PCR; TCRdb's table is partial and in-frame only. The sample lists under 550,000 clones, roughly 90% occurring once. Material for sequencing was peripheral blood. All receptors come from a man younger than 35 with COVID-19, enrolled during active disease.

V is TRBV5-1 and J is TRBJ1-4; D gene ambiguous. Trimming pared 5 bases from V and 14 bases from J, leaving 19 bases between. From germline, CDR1 is SGHRS and CDR2 YFSETQ. The CDR3 has 13 amino acids. DNA of the CDR3: TGCGCCAGCAGGACGGACTTAATGCAAGGGCTGTTTTTT. Translating it yields CASRTDLMQGLFF.

The J gene is TRBJ1-5, the V gene TRBV28; D gene unclear. Trimming left V 6 bases short and J 7 bases short, with 16 bases between. Germline-derived CDR1 and CDR2 are MDHEN and SYDVKM. The CDR3 loop spans 14 amino acids. CDR3 bases: TGTGCCAGCAGCCCACGGGGAAGGAAGCAGCCCCAGCATTTT. It codes for CASSPRGRKQPQHF.

This clone was detected only a few times. The chain carries TRBV6-5 and TRBJ1-2, with D tentatively TRBD1 (6 bases). Germline V CDR1 and CDR2: MNHEY, SVGAGI. V lost 5 bases and J 3 bases, leaving 10 bases between the germline ends. The CDR3 contains 13 residues. Written as DNA, the CDR3 is TGTGCCAGCAGTACAGGGTTGTACTATGGCTACACCTTC. Encoded protein: CASSTGLYYGYTF.

This chain uses TRBV7-3 with TRBJ2-7; possibly TRBD1 for D (5 bases). Germline assignment: CDR1 SGHTA and CDR2 FQGTGA. Deletions cut 2 bases from V and 5 bases from J, with 10 bases between. The CDR3 sequence is 13 residues long. The CDR3 loop reads CASSLQAGNEQYF. In nucleotides, the CDR3 is TGTGCCAGCAGCTTACAGGCAGGGAACGAGCAGTACTTC.

The chain has TRBV27 and TRBJ1-6; 7 nucleotides match TRBD1. Germline CDR1 and CDR2: MNHEY and SMNVEV (reference sequence). With 4 bases clipped from V and 1 base from J, the junction kept 4 bases outside the gene matches. The CDR3 runs 16 residues. CDR3 amino acids: CASSWDSRSYNSPLHF. The CDR3 region has the DNA TGTGCCAGCAGTTGGGACAGTAGGTCCTATAATTCACCCCTCCACTTT.

V usage is TRBV7-8 and J usage is TRBJ2-7; a possible D gene is TRBD1 (5 bases). The CDR3 has 11 amino acids. Trimming took off 0 bases at V and 11 bases at J, with 8 bases between the two ends. The V gene's germline CDR1 is SGHVS and CDR2 FQNEAQ. CDR3 loop: CASSLAGDKYF. CDR3 nucleotide sequence: TGTGCCAGCAGCTTAGCAGGGGATAAGTACTTC.

This chain links TRBV5-1 with TRBJ2-6, with D possibly matching TRBD2 (6 bases). Trimming stripped 3 bases from V and 0 bases from J, with 10 bases between. The length of the CDR3 is 16 residues. Germline values: CDR1 SGHRS, CDR2 YFSETQ. The CDR3 DNA is TGCGCCAGCAGCTCGGAGGGACTCTCTGGGGCCAACGTCCTGACTTTC. This sequence encodes CASSSEGLSGANVLTF.

This sequence joins TRBV20-1 and TRBJ2-3; 9 positions match TRBD2. The CDR3 is 16 amino acids. Trimming removed 3 bases from V and 3 bases from J; junction bases left unmatched: 10. CDR1 is DFQATT, CDR2 SNEGSKA, per germline (reference sequence). For the CDR3, the DNA is TGCAGTGCTAGTTGGTCGGCTAGCGGGAAGACAGATACGCAGTATTTT. It translates to CSASWSASGKTDTQYF.

The V call is TRBV30, the J call TRBJ2-2; 8 bases agree with TRBD2. CDR1 GTSNPN and CDR2 SVGIG come from the germline V gene (reference sequence). CDR3 length equals 17 residues. Trimming took 5 bases from V and 5 from J; bases not matched to a gene: 16. The CDR3 bases are TGTGCCTGGGGTTATCTACGTCGCGCGGGAGGAACCGGGGAGCTGTTTTTT. This translates into CAWGYLRRAGGTGELFF.

The rearrangement links TRBV6-5 to TRBJ1-1, with a possible D match to TRBD1 (5 bases). Trimming removed 6 bases from V and 8 bases from J, with 19 bases in between. The CDR3 has 14 residues. Germline CDR1 is MNHEY and CDR2 is SVGAGI. Here the CDR3 reads CASRARTGVFEAFF. The CDR3 region has the DNA TGTGCCAGCAGGGCCAGGACGGGGGTTTTCGAAGCTTTCTTT.

The chain recombines TRBV2 with TRBJ2-5, with D tentatively TRBD1 (5 bases). V lost 2 bases to trimming and J lost 1 base, with 11 bases between them. Germline CDR1 and CDR2: SNHLY and FYNNEI. CDR3 size: 15 residues. The CDR3 loop reads CASSEQGHSQETQYF. The CDR3 region has the DNA TGTGCCAGCAGTGAACAGGGCCATTCCCAAGAGACCCAGTACTTC.

V and J are TRBV29-1 and TRBJ1-5; tentatively, D is TRBD1 (5 bases). CDR1 is SQVTM, CDR2 ANQGSEA, per germline. The CDR3 covers 13 residues. V lost 3 bases, J lost 4 bases, and 10 bases lay in between. CDR3 sequence: CSVDGGKNQPQHF. CDR3 bases: TGCAGCGTTGATGGGGGGAAGAATCAGCCCCAGCATTTT.

The J gene is TRBJ2-7, the V gene TRBV7-2; TRBD2 matches at 11 bases. The CDR3 has 14 amino acids. Germline assignment: CDR1 SGHTA and CDR2 FQGNSA. V was pared by 5 bases and J by 4 bases, with 4 bases of the junction left unmatched. CDR3 region: CASSNSGRGYEQYF. The CDR3 coding sequence is TGTGCCAGCAGCAATAGCGGGAGGGGGTACGAGCAGTACTTC.